This T cell receptor (beta chain) was documented in a study of cytomegalovirus exposure and HLA in healthy donors (dated 2017 in TCRdb). The study in broad terms: In an earlier analysis of roughly 590 of the donors, 276 Gb of sequence data and some 120 million unique TCR beta sequences from about 190 million T cells were reported. Alongside the repertoire data, information on donor age, sex, ethnicity and CMV serostatus was compiled. About 300 gigabases of sequencing data and tens of millions of unique TCR sequences were included in an early release covering about 700 HLA-typed donors. Among the roughly 380 genotyped donors, 75% to 90% belonged to the genetic ancestry cluster associated with self-reported Caucasian donors. Five DR-DQ haplotypes were treated as single units for association and clustering because of strong linkage in the cohort. Along with the roughly 700-subject first cohort, a separate validation cohort of 120 different subjects was used. Among 350 to 400 genotyped donors of the cohort, an average of approximately 240,000 unique TCR beta nucleotide sequences were sequenced per donor, about a sixth of them non-productive. Typing coverage differed by locus: A, B, C, DRB1 and DQB1 were typed in roughly 620-640 donors, DQA1 in 522, DPA1 in 600 to 610, and DPB1 in roughly 470. In a later genetic analysis, genome-wide SNP genotypes for about three fifths of the 666 donors were used, and that subset was treated as a discovery cohort. The study was designed to test whether signatures of past pathogen exposure could be identified by cataloging public T cell receptors. To predict cytomegalovirus infection status, the study combined high-throughput TCR immunosequencing, statistical association of individual TCRs with disease status, and machine learning. To decide whether each TCR beta V gene segment behaved as functional or pseudogenic, an earlier analysis of some 600 of the donors relied on high-throughput TCR beta sequencing. In a later analysis, previously published TCR beta repertoires from hundreds of donors were re-analyzed and high-resolution HLA genotyping was added so that TCR occurrence patterns could be studied. The study used immunosequencing to profile the T cell repertoires of around 600 subjects and linked those repertoires to cytomegalovirus serostatus. Class I and class II HLA loci were covered by the typing at four-digit resolution. Rather than drawing on any new phenotypic data, the later analysis identified candidate immune exposures from TCR beta sequences and the way those sequences occurred across donors. All discovery cohort repertoires had been generated on a single sequencing platform. Broader findings and caveats from the paper: The earlier analysis of almost 600 of the donors excluded some 15 rarely observed V segments, including chromosome 9 orphons, because counts were too low. Compared with equally common non-associated chains, HLA-associated TCR beta chains in a later analysis were more clonally expanded and had lower generation probabilities. Correlated functional status among segregating V segments might be attributable to linkage disequilibrium, but an unknown experimental factor could not be ruled out. It was suggested by the authors that the approach could potentially be generalized to other disease states and immunological phenotypes. Because HLA typing was unavailable for some donors at each locus, only the typed subset was used in association tests. A later analysis reported that several top co-occurrence clusters appeared linked to parvovirus B19, influenza, CMV and Epstein-Barr virus. According to a later analysis, TCR association rates differed among HLA loci, with DRB1 alleles showing the most associated TCRs and HLA-C alleles showing the fewest. In an earlier analysis of more than 500 of the donors, most TCR beta V segments appeared in productive rearrangements about 90% or about 30% of the time, broadly matching IMGT annotations. Only TCR beta chains were sequenced in this cohort, and the absence of alpha or paired-chain data limited detectable features. An association between a missense DCLRE1C variant and V-gene and J-gene trimming of TCR beta chains was found in a later genetic analysis and replicated in an independent cohort. For the cohort, immune exposure information was limited to CMV serostatus. A later genetic analysis reported fewer N-insertions in productive TCRs among donors in an Asian-associated ancestry cluster than the 666-donor mean. When HLA alleles, especially DR and DQ, strongly co-occurred, attributing TCR associations to individual alleles was difficult. A later analysis associated 15,000 or so TCR beta sequences with specific HLA alleles at a false discovery rate of 0.05. A further reported finding was that TCR beta sequences accurately predicted the HLA-A and HLA-B alleles for most subjects in the first cohort. A cluster of highly shared sequence variants was judged likely to be a technical artifact of the sequencing pipeline. The presence/absence analyses assumed that sequencing depth was roughly uniform across donors, and that assumption may not be true. According to a later analysis, most CMV-associated TCR beta chains appeared to be HLA-restricted, and the HLA associations seemed to be driven largely by CMV exposure. The study listed 150 to 200 TCR beta chains as associated with cytomegalovirus. In vitro tests confirmed that a few of the cytomegalovirus-associated TCR beta chains recognize cytomegalovirus antigens. Cytomegalovirus status was reported to be diagnosed by the classifier with high specificity and sensitivity in both the original and validation cohorts. Across donors, most TCR sequences were observed very rarely, whereas some public TCRs were present in many individuals.

Library generation was performed with the immunoSEQ multiplex PCR assay. The multiplex PCR relied on a mix of 60 forward primers for TCR Vbeta segments and 13 reverse primers for TCR Jbeta segments. Amplification of the CDR3 region of rearranged TCR beta genes was performed with a multiplex PCR assay on genomic DNA. On the Illumina HiSeq System, the amplified TCR beta libraries were sequenced as 87-base-pair reads. The original pipeline was this. Across the roughly 640 repertoires, a later analysis counted approximately 83 million unique TCR beta chains, roughly 11 million of which were shared by at least two donors. Raw reads were error-corrected and collapsed into unique sequences with a nearest-neighbor algorithm that merged closely related sequences to remove PCR and sequencing errors. V, D and J gene segments were assigned by aligning CDR3 sequences to IMGT reference sequences. Each retained sequence needed at least a six-nucleotide match to both a V gene segment and a J gene segment. A rearrangement counted as productive if the CDR3 had no stop codons and remained in frame with V and J, and every other rearrangement counted as non-productive. Following IMGT convention, CDR3 was defined as the stretch from the second conserved V-encoded cysteine up to the conserved J-encoded phenylalanine. In an earlier analysis of approximately 590 of the donors, sequences lacking an unambiguous match to a single V gene segment were excluded. In an earlier analysis of roughly 600 of the donors, a V segment was called functional when productive rearrangements were above 56.7%, and segregating when the standard deviation between donors exceeded 5%. A statistical classification framework was developed to diagnose cytomegalovirus status using the catalog of TCR beta chain sequences. In a later analysis, TCR nucleotide sequences were compared against IMGT/GENE-DB human TR gene sequences so that V and J genes could be assigned. Using the TCRdist pipeline, a later analysis assigned CDR3 sequences along with most-parsimonious VDJ recombination scenarios. In a later analysis, every TCR beta chain was defined by the combination of its CDR3 amino acid sequence and its V-gene family, and reads without a unique V-gene family were dropped. A later analysis removed 592 highly shared, low-generation-probability nucleotide sequences to deal with suspected cross-contamination and a sequencing artifact. For each public chain, a later analysis derived a clonal expansion index from normalized ranks of inferred template counts within each repertoire. A later analysis computed generation probabilities with a VDJ recombination model fitted to out-of-frame rearrangements, and checked the results against IGoR. A later analysis scored TCR-TCR, TCR-HLA and TCR-CMV co-occurrence with hypergeometric tests, applying a repertoire-size bias correction to TCR pairs. In a later analysis, false discovery rates were estimated by permuting HLA or CMV assignments 20 times. In a later analysis, co-occurring TCRs were grouped using DBSCAN, and TCRdist sequence similarity was added for clustering within HLA-allele-positive subsets. For co-occurrence clustering, repertoires with fewer than 30,000 or more than 120,000 public chains were excluded, along with five repertoires with anomalous nucleotide sharing. The clones in this table, taken by TCRdb from immuneACCESS, are in-frame only. Not every clone is retained; where verified, under half of the shortfall comes from an unresolved V gene, and the cause of the rest is unknown. V, J and clone size are taken as reported in that table, and D and trimming were inferred from the DNA itself. In all, the sample holds approximately 100,000 clones, and around 75% of those were seen once. The ten most abundant clones make up 9.5% to 13% of the sample.

The cohort comprised around 700 healthy bone marrow donors. Cohort members were all nominally healthy when sampled, although unrecorded immune exposures were likely present. The donor tested CMV seropositive and was one of the 289 seropositive cohort members. Every donor gave a peripheral blood sample, and the peripheral blood mononuclear cells from that sample were used for TCR beta sequencing. The Qiagen DNeasy Blood Extraction Kit was used to extract genomic DNA from the blood cell samples. About this clone itself: There is no known antigen for this receptor. Per-base qualities were not stored, and no clone one base away is much larger.

Sequencing was done on a sample of PBMCs. The sequence was obtained from a man between 18 and 29 years old in good health and CMV-seropositive.

The CDR3 protein sequence reads: CASSYLQGAEAFF. The DNA sequence reads TGTGCCAGCAGTTATCTACAGGGGGCTGAAGCTTTCTTT. Here the chain combines TRBV6-5 and TRBJ1-1; 8 of the junction bases match TRBD1. Trimming takes 3 bases off V and 6 bases off J; junction bases not matched to a gene: 3. Reading from cysteine to phenylalanine, the CDR3 counts 13 amino acids. Just CDR3 DNA is preserved here, 39 bases in frame from base 1. For CDR1 and CDR2, the germline V gene lists MNHEY and SVGAGI.